The T cell receptor beta chain described here comes from a study of blood T cell repertoires in COVID-19 (dated by TCRdb to 2020 to 2021). Study-level background: The collaborator samples originated in the United States, Italy and Spain and spanned the acute and convalescent phases of COVID-19. The material from the prospective study consisted of cDNA or gDNA derived from T cells, B-cell-depleted T cells, or PBMCs. The dataset comprised deeply sampled blood TCRbeta repertoires from subjects exposed to, actively infected with, or recovered from COVID-19. The repertoires were released in a freely available public database meant as a resource for research on the immune response to SARS-CoV-2. Samples were obtained from the ongoing ImmuneRACE study (first 160 participants) and from approximately 1,200 subjects provided by 6 global collaborators. Sample metadata almost always included a de-identified subject ID, COVID-19 status, age in years and sex. HLA class I and class II types, where available, came from metadata supplied by the sample provider rather than from assay-based typing. Points the paper makes about the study in general: The amount of clinical and demographic metadata varied by source and participant and was provided uncurated.

A second Seattle source provided samples from volunteer blood donors who had recovered from COVID-19. Each collaborating institution followed its own protocols to collect whole blood in K2EDTA tubes. For TCRbeta analysis, collaborator samples were shipped as frozen whole blood, as isolated PBMCs, or as DNA extracted from either sample type. Trimming costs V 0 bases and J 2 bases, and their ends lie 11 bases apart. As encoded in the germline V gene, CDR1 is SQVTM while CDR2 is ANQGSEA. The CDR3 holds 14 amino acids from the cysteine to the phenylalanine. Only CDR3 DNA is held: 42 bases, read in frame from base 1. The immunoSEQ Assay, a bias-controlled multiplex PCR, was used to amplify TCRbeta CDR3 regions from genomic DNA. The published analysis was carried out like this. Nucleated cell counts per sample were estimated from amplification of reference gene primers within the assay. To quantify the absolute abundance of each unique TCRbeta CDR3 rearrangement, sequence reads were collapsed and filtered. For each sample, productive Simpson clonality was calculated as the square root of Simpson's diversity index over productive rearrangements. The table was pulled from immuneACCESS by TCRdb, which kept in-frame rearrangements only. Such tables lose some clones; where checked, under half of the loss comes from unresolved V genes, and the rest has no known cause. That table is the source of V, J and clone size, and D and trimming were worked out from the DNA. Here the sample has roughly 170,000 clones; 85% to 90% occur a single time. Approximately 0.88% of the sample is in the top ten clones.

Comments on this clone: The clone's antigen remains unknown. Base qualities were left out, and no much larger clone turns up one base away.

The TCR was taken from a woman under 30 who had recovered from COVID-19. Sequences were obtained from peripheral blood. This chain is built from TRBV29-1 and TRBJ2-7, with a weak D call of TRBD2 (5 bases match). The DNA is TGCAGCGTTGAAGAGGAGGCAGCCCCCTACGAGCAGTACTTC. It translates as CSVEEEAAPYEQYF.